These 19 T cell receptor beta chains were all obtained from the same sample, sequenced in a study of blood T cell repertoires in COVID-19. Sequencing used immunoSEQ multiplex PCR; TCRdb keeps in-frame clones, though not all of them. The table includes 58,000 or so clones, 78% detected once. The specimen was peripheral blood. Source of these receptors: a human donor in a cohort sampled during active COVID-19.

The chain's CDR3 is CASRQQGTAFYNEQFF. In nucleotides, the CDR3 is TGTGCCAGCAGACAACAGGGTACCGCCTTCTACAATGAGCAGTTCTTC. This chain uses TRBV6-6 with TRBJ2-1, with D perhaps TRBD1 (6 bases). Germline CDR1 is MNHNY and CDR2 is SVGAGI (reference sequence). The CDR3 totals 16 residues. V was pared by 6 bases and J by 3 bases, with 18 bases between.

The chain employs TRBV27 and TRBJ1-1; 9 bases fit TRBD1. V lost 6 bases, J lost 4 bases, and 6 bases stayed unmatched. CDR1 and CDR2 (germline): MNHEY, SMNVEV (reference sequence). The CDR3 is 14 residues long. CDR3 residues: CASSLGQGTTEAFF. The CDR3 DNA sequence: TGTGCCAGCAGCCTTGGACAGGGGACCACTGAAGCTTTCTTT.

This clone was seen a handful of times. The rearrangement uses TRBV9 and TRBJ2-7; D gene unclear. From germline, CDR1 is SGDLS and CDR2 YYNGEE. The CDR3 is 13 residues long. V was shortened by 3 bases and J by 1 base, with 8 bases between the two germline ends. The CDR3 DNA follows: TGTGCCAGCAGCGCTGAGCTATCCTACGAGCAGTACTTC. The encoded protein is CASSAELSYEQYF.

The chain combines TRBV25-1 with TRBJ1-1; D is unresolved. The CDR3 has 13 residues. With 3 bases removed from V and 11 bases from J, the gap between germline ends came to 16 bases. Germline V lookup: CDR1 MGHDK, CDR2 SYGVNS. The CDR3 spells CASSEFARSDAFF. DNA of the CDR3: TGTGCCAGCAGTGAGTTCGCGAGGTCAGACGCTTTCTTT.

The chain has TRBV28 and TRBJ1-1; D is possibly TRBD1 (6 bases). Germline V gene data show CDR1 as MDHEN and CDR2 as SYDVKM. Trimming took 2 bases from V and 5 from J, leaving 15 bases between them. This CDR3 spans 15 amino acids. Here the CDR3 DNA reads TGTGCCAGCAGTTTAGGGGGGGCCGTGAGGACTGAAGCTTTCTTT. Translation gives CASSLGGAVRTEAFF.

V is TRBV24-1 and J is TRBJ2-1; no clear D. The CDR3 length is 16 residues. Trimming cost V 3 bases and J 4 bases, with 15 bases left between them. Per the germline V gene, CDR1 is KGHDR and CDR2 is SFDVKD. The chain's CDR3 is CATSDPSPDTYNEQFF. The CDR3 DNA reads TGTGCCACCAGTGATCCTTCTCCCGATACATACAATGAGCAGTTCTTC.

In regard to this clone: This may be a read error, as it is one base from a much larger clone. The chain recombines TRBV6-6 with TRBJ2-7; 9 bases line up with TRBD2. The CDR3 spans 14 residues. The germline V gene has CDR1 MNHNY and CDR2 SVGAGI (reference sequence). V gave up 2 bases and J gave up 3 bases; unmatched junction bases: 2. CDR3 protein: CASSYETSGYEQYF. CDR3 in DNA: TGTGCCAGCAGTTACGAGACTAGCGGCTACGAGCAGTACTTC.

In DNA, the CDR3 is TGTGCCAGCAGTTACTTACAGATGAACACTGAAGCTTTCTTT. This encodes CASSYLQMNTEAFF. This chain links TRBV6-2 or TRBV6-3 with TRBJ1-1; no firm D call. Looked up from germline, CDR1 is MNHEY and CDR2 is SVGEGT. This CDR3 spans 14 amino acids. Deletions cut 1 base from V and 0 bases from J, with 6 bases between.

The chain recombines TRBV6-6 with TRBJ1-5; D is possibly TRBD1 (6 bases). CDR3 length equals 16 residues. The germline gives CDR1 MNHNY, CDR2 SVGAGI (reference sequence). Trimming took 4 bases from V and 0 from J, leaving 13 bases between them. The CDR3 bases are TGTGCCAGCAGTTCAGGGGAAACTTATAGCAATCAGCCCCAGCATTTT. This sequence encodes CASSSGETYSNQPQHF.

The rearrangement links TRBV28 to TRBJ2-6, with TRBD1 identical over 7 bases. J lost 1 base, V lost 3 bases, and 0 bases had no gene match. Per germline, CDR1 MDHEN and CDR2 SYDVKM. The CDR3 loop spans 15 amino acids. The DNA of the CDR3 is TGTGCCAGCAGTTTGACAGGGTCTGGGGCCAACGTCCTGACTTTC. Its protein is CASSLTGSGANVLTF.

Regarding this clone: The sample holds other DNA sequences that translate to the same CDR3. The chain uses TRBV24-1 and TRBJ2-7; D might be TRBD2 (6 bases). Trimming left V 4 bases short and J 2 bases short, with 8 bases between. This CDR3 region has 13 residues. Germline V gives CDR1 KGHDR, CDR2 SFDVKD. In DNA, the CDR3 is TGTGCCACCAGTGAAACGGGAGCCTACGAGCAGTACTTC. Amino acids: CATSETGAYEQYF.

The DNA of the CDR3 is TGCGCCAGCAGCTTGGACAGCCGTAATGAAAAACTGTTTTTT. Translated: CASSLDSRNEKLFF. The genes are TRBV5-1 and TRBJ1-4; no definite D call. The CDR3 covers 14 residues. The V end was cut by 0 bases, the J end by 4 bases, with 7 bases between. The germline CDR1 and CDR2 sequences are SGHRS and YFSETQ.

The chain joins TRBV9 to TRBJ2-7; 11 bases match TRBD2. The CDR3 loop spans 19 amino acids. The V gene's germline CDR1 is SGDLS and CDR2 YYNGEE. J gave up 4 bases and V 0 bases, and 15 bases lay outside the gene matches. The CDR3 region is CASSVGASGGPTPNYEQYF. The CDR3 DNA sequence: TGTGCCAGCAGCGTAGGGGCTAGCGGGGGGCCCACACCGAATTACGAGCAGTACTTC.

V usage is TRBV28 and J usage is TRBJ1-1; 9 bases match TRBD1. The CDR3 runs to 12 residues. After removal of 8 bases from V and 11 bases from J, the junction contained 9 bases not matched to a gene. The germline V gene encodes CDR1 MDHEN and CDR2 SYDVKM. CDR3 nucleotide sequence: TGTGCCAGCCTAAACAGGGGGCGCGCCGCTTTCTTT. Protein product: CASLNRGRAAFF.

CDR3 protein: CASTLTGNEQYF. The CDR3 nucleotides read TGTGCCAGCACCCTGACAGGGAACGAGCAGTACTTC. This chain uses TRBV25-1 with TRBJ2-7, with 7 nucleotides matching TRBD1. The CDR3 has 12 residues. V lost 7 bases, J lost 5 bases, and 5 bases stayed unmatched. Germline CDR1 is MGHDK and CDR2 is SYGVNS.

The genes are TRBV14 and TRBJ2-7; D is perhaps TRBD1 (6 bases). Trimming took off 3 bases at V and 4 bases at J, with 16 bases between the two ends. The CDR3 covers 15 residues. CDR1 is SGHDN, CDR2 FVKESK, per germline. DNA of the CDR3: TGTGCCAGCAGCCACACTAAGGGGGTAAGGTACGAGCAGTACTTC. It is translated as CASSHTKGVRYEQYF. The complete variable domain, with remaining parts taken from reference TRBV14 and TRBJ2-7, reads EAGVTQFPSHSVIEKGQTVTLRCDPISGHDNLYWYRRVMGKEIKFLLHFVKESKQDESGMPNNRFLAERTGGTYSTLKVQPAELEDSGVYFCASSHTKGVRYEQYFGPGTRLTVT.

The chain couples TRBV7-9 to TRBJ2-1; TRBD1 matches at 7 bases. Germline CDR1 and CDR2: SEHNR and FQNEAQ (reference sequence). The CDR3 loop spans 16 amino acids. The V and J ends lost 6 bases and 0 bases, in that order; junction bases with no gene match: 8. The CDR3 DNA reads as TGTGCCAGCAGTTACATGACAGGGAGCTCCTACAATGAGCAGTTCTTC. It yields the protein CASSYMTGSSYNEQFF.

V is TRBV4-2 and J is TRBJ1-5, with D hard to call. Germline assignment: CDR1 LGHNA and CDR2 YNFKEQ. The CDR3 spans 19 residues. V shed 0 bases and J shed 0 bases, with 18 bases lying between them. The CDR3 region has the DNA TGTGCCAGCAGCCAAGATTTGACGCACAGATCCTTTAGCAATCAGCCCCAGCATTTT. Translated, it gives CASSQDLTHRSFSNQPQHF.

This clone was observed a few times. The genes are TRBV27 and TRBJ1-5; the D is unclear. Germline V gives CDR1 MNHEY, CDR2 SMNVEV (reference sequence). The CDR3 loop spans 13 amino acids. The germline V and J ends were trimmed by 5 bases and 4 bases, with 9 bases remaining between them. The CDR3 protein is CASSPRQNQPQHF. CDR3 nucleotides: TGTGCCAGCAGTCCACGCCAGAATCAGCCCCAGCATTTT.